These 11 T cell receptor beta chains share one sample of origin, sequenced in a study of shared clonotypes between healthy human individuals. TCRdb's copy holds only in-frame clones and misses some; the assay was immunoSEQ multiplex PCR. The data contain approximately 500,000 clones, approximately 79% of them singletons. Specimen: PBMCs. These receptors were taken from a woman between 40 and 55 years old in good health. Some clones in this sample may be carry-over from other donors' samples.

This chain uses TRBV27 with TRBJ2-7, with TRBD1 as a possible D gene (6 bases). The CDR3 runs to 13 residues. Looked up from germline, CDR1 is MNHEY and CDR2 is SMNVEV (reference sequence). V shed 6 bases and J shed 2 bases, with 11 bases lying between them. CDR3 sequence: CASRRGQTYEQYF. The CDR3 DNA follows: TGTGCCAGCAGAAGAGGACAGACCTACGAGCAGTACTTC.

This clone appeared once. V is TRBV5-1 and J is TRBJ2-3; TRBD2 might be the D (6 bases). Germline loops: CDR1 SGHRS, CDR2 YFSETQ. CDR3 length equals 16 residues. Between the trimmed V and J ends, which lost 7 bases and 0 bases, there was a span of 18 bases. CDR3 DNA sequence: TGCGCCAGCGGCCAGGTCCGCGGGGAGAGCACAGATACGCAGTATTTT. Its protein is CASGQVRGESTDTQYF.

The J gene is TRBJ2-5, the V gene TRBV6-6, with D possibly being TRBD2 (5 bases). The J call is uncertain, as TRBJ2-7 better fits the DNA end. The CDR3 sequence is 13 residues long. Germline lookup yields CDR1 MNHNY and CDR2 SVGAGI (reference sequence). The CDR3 DNA reads as TGTGCCAGCAGTTACGTGGTAGGGAGCGAGCAGTACTTC. This encodes CASSYVVGSEQYF.

The chain recombines TRBV7-2 with TRBJ2-7; maybe TRBD2 (5 bases). The V gene lost 4 bases and the J gene lost 3 bases, with 7 bases spanning the gap. The germline V gene encodes CDR1 SGHTA and CDR2 FQGNSA. This CDR3 comprises 12 residues. The CDR3 coding sequence is TGTGCCAGCAGCTCGGGAATCTACGAGCAGTACTTC. This encodes CASSSGIYEQYF. Full variable domain (missing parts from reference TRBV7-2 and TRBJ2-7): GAGVSQSPSNKVTEKGKDVELRCDPISGHTALYWYRQSLGQGLEFLIYFQGNSAPDKSGLPSDRFSAERTGGSVSTLTIQRTQQEDSAVYLCASSSGIYEQYFGPGTRLTVT.

This CDR3 reads CAIWTGPGELFF. The DNA of the CDR3 is TGTGCCATCTGGACAGGGCCCGGGGAGCTGTTTTTT. The rearrangement joins TRBV10-3 to TRBJ2-2; TRBD1 matches at 8 bases. V dropped 8 bases and J dropped 6; count of bases not matched to a gene: 2. The length of the CDR3 is 12 residues. The germline gives CDR1 ENHRY, CDR2 SYGVKD.

The chain employs TRBV5-4 and TRBJ1-2; D gene ambiguous. The CDR3 loop spans 13 amino acids. Germline V gene data show CDR1 as SGHNT and CDR2 as YYREEE (reference sequence). V shed 6 bases and J shed 3 bases, with 12 bases lying between them. In DNA, the CDR3 is TGTGCCAGCATCAACGACGGTGACTATGGCTACACCTTC. Amino acid sequence: CASINDGDYGYTF.

This clone was found a few times. The V call is TRBV5-1, the J call TRBJ1-1; maybe TRBD1 (5 bases). The germline V gene encodes CDR1 SGHRS and CDR2 YFSETQ. The CDR3 sequence is 14 residues long. V was pared by 4 bases and J by 8 bases, with 18 bases between. CDR3 region: CASSGVPTASEAFF. The CDR3, as DNA: TGCGCCAGCAGCGGCGTCCCGACAGCTTCCGAAGCTTTCTTT.

J is TRBJ1-3 and V is TRBV5-1; D is unresolved. V dropped 7 bases and J dropped 3 bases, with 14 bases sitting between them. This CDR3 spans 14 amino acids. CDR1 is SGHRS and CDR2 is YFSETQ in the germline V gene. The CDR3 sequence is CASAKEAGGNTIYF. The CDR3 bases are TGCGCCAGCGCCAAAGAGGCAGGTGGAAACACCATATATTTT.

This clone was seen repeatedly, ten times or more. This chain connects TRBV30 to TRBJ2-5; D call uncertain. Germline-derived CDR1 and CDR2 are GTSNPN and SVGIG (reference sequence). CDR3 length: 15 residues. V was clipped by 2 bases and J by 2 bases, with 15 bases between them. Here the CDR3 reads CAWSQLVGYQETQYF. For the CDR3, the DNA is TGTGCCTGGAGTCAATTAGTGGGGTATCAAGAGACCCAGTACTTC.

The V call is TRBV5-6, the J call TRBJ1-5; a weak D match, TRBD1 (6 bases). CDR3 size: 14 residues. Trimming removed 1 base from V and 6 bases from J, with 11 bases in between. In germline, CDR1 is SGHDT, CDR2 YYEEEE. CDR3 sequence reads: CASSLTGYSQPQHF. DNA of the CDR3: TGTGCCAGCAGCTTGACAGGGTATAGTCAGCCCCAGCATTTT.

The chain carries TRBV4-1 and TRBJ1-1, with D hard to call. The germline gives CDR1 MGHRA, CDR2 YSYEKL. The CDR3 consists of 12 residues. Trimming shortened V by 1 base and J by 10 bases, and 10 bases separated the two germline ends. CDR3 residues: CASSQVGVRAFF. CDR3 coding DNA: TGCGCCAGCAGCCAAGTTGGGGTTCGAGCTTTCTTT.